This TCR beta chain was identified during a study of blood T cells in healthy people across ages. General study points: Estimates based on one million T cells were treated as lower bounds.

The CDR3 extends over 14 amino acids. V trimming: 3 bases; J trimming: 10 bases; junction bases outside the gene matches: 9. CDR1 and CDR2 from the germline V gene are MGHRA and YSYEKL. For the second PCR, which ran for about 6 to 11 cycles, a sample-barcoded 5' primer and a J-beta primer mix were used. Tagging of each cDNA molecule was performed by a template-switch adaptor with 12 random nucleotides. Paired-end reads containing CDR3 totaled no fewer than 3 million for each sample. One entry per CDR3 protein results from TCRdb running MiXCR on the 5' RACE reads. The data show about 1.1 million distinct CDR3 sequences, about two fifths seen once. This clonotype was seen more than once but under ten times. The antigen remains unidentified.

The receptor comes from a man younger than 35 in good health. The rearrangement uses TRBV4-1 and TRBJ2-1; 7 bases agree with TRBD2. Sequencing input: blood. The CDR3 is CASSHPRGVGEQFF. The DNA for the CDR3 is TGCGCCAGCAGCCATCCACGGGGGGTCGGGGAGCAGTTCTTC.